This record looks at one T cell receptor (beta chain) sequence and its context. Its antigen remains unknown. These data come from a study of shared clonotypes between healthy human individuals. Study-wide findings and caveats: Naive CD4 clonotypes were shared across several donors at 4.5% to 6%. Richness estimates generally favored naive over memory subsets. Only blood samples were collected, and tissue repertoires likely differ.

With 5 bases clipped from V and 5 bases from J, the junction kept 17 bases outside the gene matches. The germline gives CDR1 SSHAT, CDR2 FNYEAQ (reference sequence). The CDR3 consists of 17 residues. Profiled with immunoSEQ multiplex PCR; TCRdb holds only in-frame clones, not every one. The data contain about 2.2 million clones, 90% to 95% of them singletons. Positive CCR7 selection of CD45RO-negative cells yielded the naive CD8 cells, and terminally differentiated effector memory CD45RA+ cells were excluded. This chain links TRBV7-7 with TRBJ1-1; 7 bases match TRBD1. This clonotype was sampled from a man aged 18 to 29 in good health. Some clones in this sample may be carry-over from other donors' samples. The sample comprised naive CD8+ T cells from PBMCs. Written as DNA, the CDR3 is TGTGCCAGCAGCCCGTACAGGGGAGGGGGTTTGGATACTGAAGCTTTCTTT. Translation gives CASSPYRGGGLDTEAFF.